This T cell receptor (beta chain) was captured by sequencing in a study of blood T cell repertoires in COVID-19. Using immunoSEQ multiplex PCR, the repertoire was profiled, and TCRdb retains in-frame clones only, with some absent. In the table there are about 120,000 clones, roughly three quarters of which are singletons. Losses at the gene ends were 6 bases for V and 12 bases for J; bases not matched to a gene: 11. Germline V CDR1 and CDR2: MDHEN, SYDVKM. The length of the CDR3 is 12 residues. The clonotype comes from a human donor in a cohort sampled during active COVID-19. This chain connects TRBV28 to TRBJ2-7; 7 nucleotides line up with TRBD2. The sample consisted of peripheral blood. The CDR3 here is CASSYQKGGWYF. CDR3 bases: TGTGCCAGCAGCTACCAGAAGGGAGGGTGGTACTTC.